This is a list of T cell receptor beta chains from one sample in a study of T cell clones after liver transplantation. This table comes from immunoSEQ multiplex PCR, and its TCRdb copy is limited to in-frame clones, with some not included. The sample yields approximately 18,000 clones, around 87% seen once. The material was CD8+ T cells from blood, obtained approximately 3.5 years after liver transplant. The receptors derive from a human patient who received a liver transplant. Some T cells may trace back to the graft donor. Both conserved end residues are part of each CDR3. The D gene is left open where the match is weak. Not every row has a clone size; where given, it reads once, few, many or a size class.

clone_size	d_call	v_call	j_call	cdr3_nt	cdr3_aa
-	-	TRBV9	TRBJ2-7	TGTGCCAGCAGCCCCACCGACTATTTCCACGAGCAGTACTTC	CASSPTDYFHEQYF
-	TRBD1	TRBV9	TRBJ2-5	TGTGCCAGCAGCGTAGTGGCGGACAGGGGGCTAGGGGAGACCCAGTACTTC	CASSVVADRGLGETQYF
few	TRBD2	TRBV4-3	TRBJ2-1	TGCGCCAGCAGCCAAAGACTAGCGGGAGGGGGTGAGCAGTTCTTC	CASSQRLAGGGEQFF
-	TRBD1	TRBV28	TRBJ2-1	TGTGCCAGCAGTTTAGGGACAGCTCCCTCCAATGAGCAGTTCTTC	CASSLGTAPSNEQFF
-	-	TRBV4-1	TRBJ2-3	TGCGCCAGCAGCTCCCTGAGTACAGATACGCAGTATTTT	CASSSLSTDTQYF
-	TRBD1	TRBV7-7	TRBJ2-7	TGTGCTAGCAGCTTAGCCTCCACAGGGGCCGAGCAGTACTTC	CASSLASTGAEQYF
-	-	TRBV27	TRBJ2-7	TGTGCCAGCATCCGGGGGCAGGGGGGACCATACTACGAGCAGTACTTC	CASIRGQGGPYYEQYF
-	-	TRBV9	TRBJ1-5	TGTGCCAGCAACCCAAACGGGGGAGCTTATCAGCCCCAGCATTTT	CASNPNGGAYQPQHF
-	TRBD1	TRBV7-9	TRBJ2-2	TGTGCCAGCAGCTCCACCGTGGGACAGGGTATCACCGGGGAGCTGTTTTTT	CASSSTVGQGITGELFF
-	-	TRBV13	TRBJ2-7	TGTGCCAGCAGCTTAGGGCTAGTAATCTACGAGCAGTACTTC	CASSLGLVIYEQYF
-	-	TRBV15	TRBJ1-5	TGTGCCACCAGCAGAGGGTATTTAGAGGGCAATCAGCCCCAGCATTTT	CATSRGYLEGNQPQHF
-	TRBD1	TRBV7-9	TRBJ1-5	TGTGCCAGCAGCTTAGTCGGGCAGGGGGATGGAGCCCAGCATTTT	CASSLVGQGDGAQHF
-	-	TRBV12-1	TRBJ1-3	TGTGCCAGCAGCTTTAGGGGGGGCGGAGATACTGGAAACACCATATATTTT	CASSFRGGGDTGNTIYF
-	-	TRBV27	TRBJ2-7	TGTGCCAGCAGCGTCGCTACGGGACCCCGCTCCTACGAGCAGTACTTC	CASSVATGPRSYEQYF
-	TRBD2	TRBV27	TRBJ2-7	TGTGCCAGCAGTTTAGTAGCGGGAGGCTCCTACGAGCAGTACTTC	CASSLVAGGSYEQYF
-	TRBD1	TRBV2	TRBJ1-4	TGTGCCAGCAGTGAAGCGATGACAGGGCGAGAAAAACTGTTTTTT	CASSEAMTGREKLFF
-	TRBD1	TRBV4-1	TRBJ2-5	TGCGCCAGCAGCCAGGGCCCGGGACAGGGAGGGGAGACCCAGTACTTC	CASSQGPGQGGETQYF
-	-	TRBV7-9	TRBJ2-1	TGTGCCAGCAGCTTAGCCGTTCCAGAGCAGTTCTTC	CASSLAVPEQFF